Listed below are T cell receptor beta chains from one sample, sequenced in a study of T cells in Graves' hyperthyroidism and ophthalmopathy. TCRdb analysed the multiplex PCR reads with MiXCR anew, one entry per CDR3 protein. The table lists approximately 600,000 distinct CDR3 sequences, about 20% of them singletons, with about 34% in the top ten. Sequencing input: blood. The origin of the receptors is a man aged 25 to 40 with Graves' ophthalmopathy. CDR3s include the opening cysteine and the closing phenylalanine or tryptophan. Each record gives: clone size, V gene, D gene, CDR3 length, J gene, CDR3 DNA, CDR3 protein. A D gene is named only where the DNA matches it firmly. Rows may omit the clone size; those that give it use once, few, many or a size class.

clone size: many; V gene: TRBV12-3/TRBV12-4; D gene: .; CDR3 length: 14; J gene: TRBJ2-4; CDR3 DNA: TGTGCCAGCAGTTTCGGACTAGCCAAAAACATTCAGTACTTC; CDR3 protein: CASSFGLAKNIQYF
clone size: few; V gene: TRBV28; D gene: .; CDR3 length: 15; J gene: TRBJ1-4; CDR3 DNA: TGTGCCTGCGCAGGGGAAGATTTCCTTAATGAAAAACTGTTTTTT; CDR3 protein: CACAGEDFLNEKLFF
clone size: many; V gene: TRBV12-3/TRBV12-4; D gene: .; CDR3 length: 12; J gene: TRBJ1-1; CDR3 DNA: TGTGCCAGCAGCCTCGGGGGGGTCGGAGCTTTCTTT; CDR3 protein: CASSLGGVGAFF
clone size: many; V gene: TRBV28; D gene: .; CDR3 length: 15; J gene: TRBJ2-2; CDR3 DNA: TGTGCCAGCAGTTTTTCCGATACGAACACCGGGGAGCTGTTTTTT; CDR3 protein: CASSFSDTNTGELFF
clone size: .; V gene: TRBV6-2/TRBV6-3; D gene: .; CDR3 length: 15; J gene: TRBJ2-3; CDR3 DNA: TGTGCCAGCAGTGCAAAAGGGGCCGACACAGATACGCAGTATTTT; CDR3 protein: CASSAKGADTDTQYF
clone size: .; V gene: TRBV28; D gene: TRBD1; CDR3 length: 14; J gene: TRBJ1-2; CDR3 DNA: TGTGCCAGCAGAGTAGGACAGGGGGCTAGTGGCTACACCTTC; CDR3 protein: CASRVGQGASGYTF
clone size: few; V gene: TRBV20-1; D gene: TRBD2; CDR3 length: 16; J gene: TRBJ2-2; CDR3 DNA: TGCAGTGCTAGAGATCTAGCGGGAGGTAACACCGGGGAGCTGTTTTTT; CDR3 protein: CSARDLAGGNTGELFF
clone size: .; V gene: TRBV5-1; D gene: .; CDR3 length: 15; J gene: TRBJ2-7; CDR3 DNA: TGCGCCAGCAGCTTGGGACAGACAACAACCTACGAGCAGTACTTC; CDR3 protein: CASSLGQTTTYEQYF
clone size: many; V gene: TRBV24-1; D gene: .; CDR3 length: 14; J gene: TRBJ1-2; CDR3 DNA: TGTGCCACCAGTGACTACGGGACGGGGCGCGGCTACACCTTC; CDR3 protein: CATSDYGTGRGYTF
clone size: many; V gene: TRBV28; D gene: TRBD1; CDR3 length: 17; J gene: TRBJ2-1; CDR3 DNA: TGTGCCAGCAGTTTATGGACCGGGACAGGGGCGCACGATGAGCAGTTCTTC; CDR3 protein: CASSLWTGTGAHDEQFF
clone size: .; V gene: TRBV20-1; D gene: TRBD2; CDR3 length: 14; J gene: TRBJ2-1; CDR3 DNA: TGCAGCTCCTTTGGGACTAGCGGGCTAAATGAGCAGTTCTTC; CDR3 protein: CSSFGTSGLNEQFF
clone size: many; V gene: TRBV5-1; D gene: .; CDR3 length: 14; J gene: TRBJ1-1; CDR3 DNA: TGTGCCAGCAGCTTAACACAGGGAGACACTGAAGCTTTCTTT; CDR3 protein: CASSLTQGDTEAFF
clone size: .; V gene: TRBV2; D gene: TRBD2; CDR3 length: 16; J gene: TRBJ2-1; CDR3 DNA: TGTGCCAGCAGTGATCGACGCGGGAGCTCCCCCAATGAGCAGTTCTTC; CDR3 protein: CASSDRRGSSPNEQFF
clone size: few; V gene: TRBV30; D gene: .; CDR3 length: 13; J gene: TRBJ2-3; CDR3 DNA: TGTGCTCGTAAAGCCTATACCACAGATACGCAGTATTTT; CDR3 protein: CARKAYTTDTQYF
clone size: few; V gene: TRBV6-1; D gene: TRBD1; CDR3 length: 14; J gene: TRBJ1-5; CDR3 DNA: TGTGCCAGAAGTAAACTACAGGGGAATCAGCCCCAGCATTTT; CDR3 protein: CARSKLQGNQPQHF
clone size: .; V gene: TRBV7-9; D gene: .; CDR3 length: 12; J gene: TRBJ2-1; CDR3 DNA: TGTGCCAGCAGCCCGCGGGTTAGTGAGCAGTTCTTC; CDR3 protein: CASSPRVSEQFF
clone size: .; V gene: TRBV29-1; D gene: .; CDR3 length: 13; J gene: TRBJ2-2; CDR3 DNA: TGCAGCGTCCTCAGGGATGCCACCGGGGAGCTGTTTTTT; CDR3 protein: CSVLRDATGELFF
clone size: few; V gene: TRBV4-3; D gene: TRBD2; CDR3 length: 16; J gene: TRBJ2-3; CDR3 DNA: TGCGCCAGCAGCCAAGATGTAGCGGGCGTCACAGATACGCAGTATTTT; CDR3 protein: CASSQDVAGVTDTQYF
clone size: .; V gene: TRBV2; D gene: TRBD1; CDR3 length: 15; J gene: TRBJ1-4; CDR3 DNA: TGTGCCAGCAGTTCCCGACAGGGATTTTATGAAAAACTGTTTTTT; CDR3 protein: CASSSRQGFYEKLFF
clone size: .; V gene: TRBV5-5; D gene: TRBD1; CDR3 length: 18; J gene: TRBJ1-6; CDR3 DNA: TGTGCCAGCAGCCTGGACAGGGTCCGCCGTGGATATAATTCACCCCTCCACTTT; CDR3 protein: CASSLDRVRRGYNSPLHF
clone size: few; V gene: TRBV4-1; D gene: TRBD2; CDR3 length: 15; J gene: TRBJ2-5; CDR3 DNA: TGCGCCAGCAGCCAAGAGACTAGCGGGGTCGAGACCCAGTACTTC; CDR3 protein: CASSQETSGVETQYF
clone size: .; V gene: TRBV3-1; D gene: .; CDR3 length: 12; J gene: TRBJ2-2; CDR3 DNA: TGTGCCAGCACTGCCAGGACCGGGGAGCTGTTTTTT; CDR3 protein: CASTARTGELFF
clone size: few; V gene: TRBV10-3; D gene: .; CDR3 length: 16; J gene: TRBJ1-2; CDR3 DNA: TGTGCCATCAGTGCCAGGGGCGAAGTCTCTAACTATGGCTACACCTTC; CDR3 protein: CAISARGEVSNYGYTF
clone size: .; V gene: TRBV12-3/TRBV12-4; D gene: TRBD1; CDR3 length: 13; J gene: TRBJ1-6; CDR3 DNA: TGTGCCAGCAGCGAAGACAGGGGGATACCCCTCCACTTT; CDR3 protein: CASSEDRGIPLHF
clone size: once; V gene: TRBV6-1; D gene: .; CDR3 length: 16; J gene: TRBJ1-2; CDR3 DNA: TGTGCCAGCAGTCCGCCCTTGAGAACTCCCGCTTATGGCTACACCTTC; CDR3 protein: CASSPPLRTPAYGYTF
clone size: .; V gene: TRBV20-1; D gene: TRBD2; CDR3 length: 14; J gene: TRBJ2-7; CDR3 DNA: TGCAGTGCTATTAGCGGGAGGTCTATCTACGAGCAGTACTTC; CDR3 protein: CSAISGRSIYEQYF
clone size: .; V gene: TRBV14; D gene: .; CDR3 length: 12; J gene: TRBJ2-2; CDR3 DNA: TGTGCCAGCAGTCAAGGGTTCGGGGAGCTGTTTTTT; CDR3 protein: CASSQGFGELFF
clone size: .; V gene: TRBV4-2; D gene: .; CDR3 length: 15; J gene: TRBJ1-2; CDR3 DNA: TGTGCCAGCAGCCAAGACAAAACGCCTCTCTATGGCTACACCTTC; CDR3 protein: CASSQDKTPLYGYTF
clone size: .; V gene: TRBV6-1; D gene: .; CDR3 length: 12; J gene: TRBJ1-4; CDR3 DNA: TGTGCCAGTGGTCCAACTAATGAAAAACTGTTTTTT; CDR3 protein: CASGPTNEKLFF
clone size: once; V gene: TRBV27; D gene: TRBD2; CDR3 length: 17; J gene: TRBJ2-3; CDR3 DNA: TGTGCCAGCAGTTTAAGGACTAGCCCCAAATTCGCAGATACGCAGTATTTT; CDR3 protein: CASSLRTSPKFADTQYF
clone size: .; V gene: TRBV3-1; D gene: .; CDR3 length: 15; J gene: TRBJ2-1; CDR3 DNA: TGTGCCAGCAGCTCAGATGCCTTCTCCTACAATGAGCAGTTCTTC; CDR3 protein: CASSSDAFSYNEQFF
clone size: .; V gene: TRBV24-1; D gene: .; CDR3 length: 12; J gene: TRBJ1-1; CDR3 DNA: TGTGCCACCGGGGGAGACGGGGGAAAAGCTTTCTTT; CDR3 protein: CATGGDGGKAFF
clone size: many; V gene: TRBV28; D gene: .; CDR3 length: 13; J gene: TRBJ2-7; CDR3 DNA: TGTGCCAGCAGCCCCGGGGCCAACTACGAGCAGTACTTC; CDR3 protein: CASSPGANYEQYF
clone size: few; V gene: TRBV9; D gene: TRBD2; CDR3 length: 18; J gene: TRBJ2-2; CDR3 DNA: TGTGCCAGCAGCGTAGGGCCTAGCGGGAGGGCCTTTACCGGGGAGCTGTTTTTT; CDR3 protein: CASSVGPSGRAFTGELFF
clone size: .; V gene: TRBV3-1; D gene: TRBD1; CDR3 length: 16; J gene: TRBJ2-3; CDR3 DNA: TGTGCCAGCAGCCCTACGGGACAGGGGGAAACAGATACGCAGTATTTT; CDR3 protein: CASSPTGQGETDTQYF
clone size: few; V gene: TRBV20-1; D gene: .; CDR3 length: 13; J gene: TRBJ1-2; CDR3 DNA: TGCAGTGCTACCGGGCCCTACCGCTATGGCTACACCTTC; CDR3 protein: CSATGPYRYGYTF
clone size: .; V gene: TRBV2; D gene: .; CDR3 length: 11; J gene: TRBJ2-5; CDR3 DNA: TGTGCCGGGGCAGGCGGAGAGACCCAGTACTTC; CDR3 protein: CAGAGGETQYF
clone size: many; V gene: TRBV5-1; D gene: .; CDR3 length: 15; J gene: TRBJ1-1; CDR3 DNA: TGCGCCAGCAGCTTGGCCTCGGCACCTAACACTGAAGCTTTCTTT; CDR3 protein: CASSLASAPNTEAFF
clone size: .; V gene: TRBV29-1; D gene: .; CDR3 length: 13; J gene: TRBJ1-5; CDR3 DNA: TGCAGCGTTGAGAAGGACCCTGGTCAGCCCCAGCATTTT; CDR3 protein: CSVEKDPGQPQHF
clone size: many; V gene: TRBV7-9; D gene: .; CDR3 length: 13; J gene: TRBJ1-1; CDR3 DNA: TGTGCCAGCAGCCAAGAGGGTGTCACTGAAGCTTTCTTT; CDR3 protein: CASSQEGVTEAFF
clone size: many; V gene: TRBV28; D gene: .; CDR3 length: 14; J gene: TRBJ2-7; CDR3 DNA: TGTGCCAGCAGTTCCCCGCCGGGCTCCTACGAGCAGTACTTC; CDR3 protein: CASSSPPGSYEQYF
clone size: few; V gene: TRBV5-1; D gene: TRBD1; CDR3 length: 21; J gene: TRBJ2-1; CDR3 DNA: TGCGCCAGCAGCTTGGAGGAGACGGGACAGGCTTTTACCAATGCCTACAATGAGCAGTTCTTC; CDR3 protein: CASSLEETGQAFTNAYNEQFF
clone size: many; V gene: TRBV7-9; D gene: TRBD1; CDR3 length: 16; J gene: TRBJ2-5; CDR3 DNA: TGTGCCAGCAGCCCTCTGACAGGGGCTAGCGCGGAGACCCAGTACTTC; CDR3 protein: CASSPLTGASAETQYF
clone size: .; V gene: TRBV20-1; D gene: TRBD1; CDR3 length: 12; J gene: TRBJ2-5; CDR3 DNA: TGCAGTGCGGTGACAGGGAAGGAGACCCAGTACTTC; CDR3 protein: CSAVTGKETQYF
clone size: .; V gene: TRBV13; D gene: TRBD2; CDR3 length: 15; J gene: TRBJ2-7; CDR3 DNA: TGTGCCGGCAGCGGGGGGCGGGAGGGCCCCTACGAGCAGTACTTC; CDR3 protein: CAGSGGREGPYEQYF
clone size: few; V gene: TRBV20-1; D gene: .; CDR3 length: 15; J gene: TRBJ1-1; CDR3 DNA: TGCAGTGCTAGAGACCGGGTGAGGGGAAACACTGAAGCTTTCTTT; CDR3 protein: CSARDRVRGNTEAFF
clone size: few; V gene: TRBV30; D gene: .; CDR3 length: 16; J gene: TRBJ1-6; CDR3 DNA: TGTGCCTGGAGTTTCCCAGGGAGCTCCTATAATTCACCCCTCCACTTT; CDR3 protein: CAWSFPGSSYNSPLHF
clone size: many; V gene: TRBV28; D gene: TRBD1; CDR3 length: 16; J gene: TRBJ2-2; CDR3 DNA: TGTGCCAGCAGTCCGGGACAGGGGGCGAACACCGGGGAGCTGTTTTTT; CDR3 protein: CASSPGQGANTGELFF
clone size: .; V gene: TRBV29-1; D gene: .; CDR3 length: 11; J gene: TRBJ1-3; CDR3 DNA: TGCAGCGCCCACCTCCGGGGCACCATATATTTT; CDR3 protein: CSAHLRGTIYF
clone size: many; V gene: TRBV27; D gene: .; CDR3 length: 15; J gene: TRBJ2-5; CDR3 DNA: TGTGCCAGCAGTTTATCGCGTCAGCCCGAAGAGACCCAGTACTTC; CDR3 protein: CASSLSRQPEETQYF
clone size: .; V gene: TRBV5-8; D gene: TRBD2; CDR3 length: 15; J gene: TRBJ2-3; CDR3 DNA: TGTGCCAGCAGCTTGAGGACTAGCGGGAGAAGCACGCAGTATTTT; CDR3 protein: CASSLRTSGRSTQYF
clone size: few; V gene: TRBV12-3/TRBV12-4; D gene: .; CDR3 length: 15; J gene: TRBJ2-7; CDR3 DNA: TGTGCCAGCAGTTTAGGAGAGGGGACAAACAACGAGCAGTACTTC; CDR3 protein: CASSLGEGTNNEQYF
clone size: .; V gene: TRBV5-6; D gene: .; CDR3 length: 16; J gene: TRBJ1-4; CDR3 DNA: TGTGCCAGCAGCTTGGCACCTTCAGGCGGTAATGAAAAACTGTTTTTT; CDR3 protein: CASSLAPSGGNEKLFF
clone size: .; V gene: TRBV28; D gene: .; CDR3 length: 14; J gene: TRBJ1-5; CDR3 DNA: TGTGCCAGCAGCCATTGCCCAGGAGGTCAGCCCCAGCATTTT; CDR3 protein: CASSHCPGGQPQHF
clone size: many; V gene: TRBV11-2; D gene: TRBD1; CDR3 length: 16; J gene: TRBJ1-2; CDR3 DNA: TGTGCCAGCAGCTTAGCAGGGGGGGCGCTTGGTCATGGCTACACCTTC; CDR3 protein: CASSLAGGALGHGYTF
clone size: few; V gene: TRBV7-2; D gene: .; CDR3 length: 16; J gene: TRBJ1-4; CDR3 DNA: TGTGCCAGCAGTAGAGGACATTCCGCAACTAATGAAAAACTGTTTTTT; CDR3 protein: CASSRGHSATNEKLFF